These 26 T cell receptor beta chains share one sample of origin, sequenced in a study of blood T cell repertoires in COVID-19. Some clones are missing from TCRdb's copy, which holds only in-frame ones; the method was immunoSEQ multiplex PCR. The data show nearly 350,000 clones, around 87% seen once. Material for sequencing was peripheral blood. Every receptor here comes from a woman aged 45 to 65 with COVID-19, enrolled during active disease.

This chain joins TRBV19 and TRBJ1-2; the D is unclear. Trimming stripped 1 base from V and 2 bases from J, with 5 bases between. Germline V CDR1 and CDR2: LNHDA, SQIVND (reference sequence). CDR3 length equals 13 residues. Here the CDR3 DNA reads TGTGCCAGTAGTATAGTTCAGAACTATGGCTACACCTTC. Translated: CASSIVQNYGYTF.

This clone has a handful of counts. The genes are TRBV11-2 and TRBJ1-1; no firm D call. The germline CDR1 and CDR2 sequences are SGHAT and FQNNGV. The CDR3 length is 13 residues. Trimming removed 0 bases at V and 3 bases at J, with 5 bases between. CDR3 in amino acids: CASSLEAYTEAFF. Here the CDR3 DNA reads TGTGCCAGCAGCTTAGAGGCCTACACTGAAGCTTTCTTT.

The rearrangement joins TRBV4-1 to TRBJ2-1, with a weak D call TRBD2 (7 bases). Trimming stripped 0 bases from V and 10 bases from J, with 22 bases between. Germline-derived CDR1 and CDR2 are MGHRA and YSYEKL. The CDR3 loop spans 17 amino acids. For the CDR3, the DNA is TGCGCCAGCAGCCAAGAGGTAAGCGGGAACAGGGCGAGAGAGCAGTTCTTC. This codes for CASSQEVSGNRAREQFF.

This sequence joins TRBV5-1 and TRBJ1-1; D uncertain. CDR1 and CDR2 (germline): SGHRS, YFSETQ. The CDR3 spans 12 residues. V was pared by 3 bases and J by 2 bases, with 5 bases between. The CDR3 sequence: CASSSVNTEAFF. The CDR3, as DNA: TGCGCCAGCAGCTCTGTAAACACTGAAGCTTTCTTT. Together with reference TRBV5-1 and TRBJ1-1, the CDR3 gives the full variable domain: KAGVTQTPRYLIKTRGQQVTLSCSPISGHRSVSWYQQTPGQGLQFLFEYFSETQRNKGNFPGRFSGRQFSNSRSEMNVSTLELGDSALYLCASSSVNTEAFFGQGTRLTVV.

The chain joins TRBV19 to TRBJ1-1; no definite D call. The CDR3 is made up of 13 amino acids. Germline CDR1 LNHDA, CDR2 SQIVND (reference sequence). V was pared by 1 base and J by 4 bases, with 7 bases between. The CDR3 region has the DNA TGTGCCAGTAGTATAGTAGGGAGCACTGAAGCTTTCTTT. Its protein product is CASSIVGSTEAFF.

The V call is TRBV20-1, the J call TRBJ1-1; D is undetermined. Deletions cut 3 bases from V and 2 bases from J, with 10 bases between. Per germline, CDR1 DFQATT and CDR2 SNEGSKA (reference sequence). The CDR3 runs 13 residues. The CDR3 nucleotides are TGCAGTGCTAGTGCCGGAGGAAACACTGAAGCTTTCTTT. The encoded protein is CSASAGGNTEAFF.

The chain couples TRBV15 to TRBJ2-1, with TRBD1 matching over 7 bases. Germline CDR1 LNHNV, CDR2 YYDKDF (reference sequence). The CDR3 is 16 residues long. V lost 4 bases and J lost 6; bases outside the gene matches: 12. CDR3 residues: CATSTQTGTVRNEQFF. The CDR3 nucleotides read TGTGCCACCAGCACCCAAACCGGGACAGTCCGCAATGAGCAGTTCTTC.

This clone is a singleton in its sample. The V and J genes are TRBV7-3 and TRBJ2-3; 14 bases are shared with TRBD2. CDR3 size: 18 residues. Germline V gene data show CDR1 as SGHTA and CDR2 as FQGTGA. V gave up 5 bases and J gave up 0 bases; unmatched junction bases: 7. The CDR3 loop is CASSPGTSGSLSTDTQYF. The CDR3 coding sequence is TGTGCCAGCAGCCCCGGGACTAGCGGGAGTCTTAGCACAGATACGCAGTATTTT.

The gene calls are TRBV19 and TRBJ2-1, with D perhaps matching TRBD2 (5 bases). CDR3 length: 17 residues. V was shortened by 1 base and J by 9 bases, with 22 bases between the two germline ends. Germline lookup yields CDR1 LNHDA and CDR2 SQIVND (reference sequence). CDR3 amino acids: CASSIGRRRVTNSEQFF. In DNA, the CDR3 is TGTGCCAGTAGTATAGGACGGAGGCGAGTGACTAACAGTGAGCAGTTCTTC.

The chain is built from TRBV15 and TRBJ2-1, with D maybe TRBD1 (6 bases). The germline V and J ends were trimmed by 1 base and 6 bases, with 13 bases remaining between them. This CDR3 region has 15 residues. Germline V lookup: CDR1 LNHNV, CDR2 YYDKDF (reference sequence). CDR3 DNA sequence: TGTGCCACCAGCAGAGGATGGGGGCCGGGCAATGAGCAGTTCTTC. This translates into CATSRGWGPGNEQFF.

This chain joins TRBV27 and TRBJ2-7; 9 nucleotides match TRBD2. CDR1 and CDR2 (germline): MNHEY, SMNVEV (reference sequence). V trimming: 0 bases; J trimming: 2 bases; junction bases outside the gene matches: 2. The CDR3 runs to 15 residues. As DNA, the CDR3 is TGTGCCAGCAGTTTATCTAGCGGGGGCACCTACGAGCAGTACTTC. Its protein is CASSLSSGGTYEQYF.

The chain is built from TRBV10-1 and TRBJ2-3; 10 bases map to TRBD1. The CDR3 runs 16 residues. Germline trimming cut 8 bases from V and 4 bases from J; bases unmatched to any gene: 12. Germline CDR1 WNHNN, CDR2 SYGVQD (reference sequence). This CDR3 reads CASAGPGQGLADTQYF. In nucleotides, the CDR3 is TGCGCCAGCGCCGGCCCGGGACAGGGGCTCGCAGATACGCAGTATTTT.

The chain uses TRBV6-1 and TRBJ1-4; D ambiguous. V dropped 2 bases and J dropped 8 bases, with 15 bases sitting between them. The CDR3 totals 15 residues. In germline, CDR1 is MNHNS, CDR2 SASEGT. For the CDR3, the DNA is TGTGCCAGCAGTGAACCGGGAAGAAGTAAGGAAAAACTGTTTTTT. Protein: CASSEPGRSKEKLFF.

This clone appeared a few times. V and J are TRBV5-1 and TRBJ2-1; D unresolved. The CDR3 consists of 14 residues. Germline V lookup: CDR1 SGHRS, CDR2 YFSETQ. Between the trimmed V and J ends, which lost 0 bases and 6 bases, there was a span of 10 bases. The chain's CDR3 is CASSLAGGRNEQFF. The CDR3 coding sequence is TGCGCCAGCAGCTTGGCTGGCGGTCGCAATGAGCAGTTCTTC.

The CDR3 region has the DNA TGCGCCAGCAGGTTACTAGCGGGAGGAAGCATCGAGCAGTTCTTC. Protein: CASRLLAGGSIEQFF. The chain joins TRBV5-1 to TRBJ2-1; 12 positions match TRBD2. Losses at the gene ends were 5 bases for V and 10 bases for J; bases not matched to a gene: 10. Germline V gene lookup returns CDR1 SGHRS and CDR2 YFSETQ. The CDR3 has 15 residues.

This sequence joins TRBV6-5 and TRBJ2-2; 8 nucleotides align to TRBD1. This CDR3 region has 15 residues. With 6 bases clipped from V and 5 bases from J, the junction kept 8 bases outside the gene matches. Germline lookup yields CDR1 MNHEY and CDR2 SVGAGI. CDR3 sequence (DNA): TGTGCCAGCAGACCGTCGCAGGGGGCTACCGGGGAGCTGTTTTTT. This gives the protein CASRPSQGATGELFF.

The J gene is TRBJ2-1, the V gene TRBV4-2, with 10 bases aligning to TRBD1. This CDR3 has 17 amino acids. Germline-derived CDR1 and CDR2 are LGHNA and YNFKEQ. Trimming removed 0 bases from V and 9 bases from J; junction bases left unmatched: 11. The CDR3 nucleotides are TGTGCCAGCAGCCAAGATCAGGGGACAGGGGTTTGGATTGAGCAGTTCTTC. It encodes CASSQDQGTGVWIEQFF.

The V gene is TRBV20-1, the J gene TRBJ2-7; D gene ambiguous. There are 13 residues in the CDR3. In germline, CDR1 is DFQATT, CDR2 SNEGSKA (reference sequence). Trimming cost V 3 bases and J 2 bases, with 11 bases left between them. For the CDR3, the DNA is TGCAGTGCTAGTGTTTCTAATACCTACGAGCAGTACTTC. The encoded protein is CSASVSNTYEQYF.

This clone was detected ten times or more. V and J are TRBV7-9 and TRBJ2-7; TRBD1 might be the D (7 bases). The V gene lost 5 bases and the J gene lost 3 bases, with 14 bases spanning the gap. Germline V CDR1 and CDR2: SEHNR, FQNEAQ (reference sequence). This CDR3 comprises 14 residues. The CDR3 region has the DNA TGTGCCAGCAGCCGGAGGGACAGAAGCTACGAGCAGTACTTC. It yields the protein CASSRRDRSYEQYF. The whole variable domain, remainder taken from reference TRBV7-9 and TRBJ2-7, is DTGVSQNPRHKITKRGQNVTFRCDPISEHNRLYWYRQTLGQGPEFLTYFQNEAQLEKSRLLSDRFSAERPKGSFSTLEIQRTEQGDSAMYLCASSRRDRSYEQYFGPGTRLTVT.

The V gene is TRBV5-4, the J gene TRBJ1-4; 7 bases are shared with TRBD1. Unmatched junction bases numbered 11, after V lost 1 base and J lost 8 bases. The germline CDR1 and CDR2 sequences are SGHNT and YYREEE (reference sequence). The CDR3 totals 16 residues. The CDR3 protein is CASSLISGGGGEKLFF. CDR3 DNA sequence: TGTGCCAGCAGCTTGATTTCAGGGGGAGGTGGAGAAAAACTGTTTTTT.

The V and J genes are TRBV27 and TRBJ2-2, with D maybe TRBD2 (5 bases). The CDR3 is 14 amino acids. The germline V gene has CDR1 MNHEY and CDR2 SMNVEV (reference sequence). V shed 7 bases and J shed 7 bases, with 16 bases lying between them. This CDR3 is CASTPTRTGGELFF. CDR3 sequence (DNA): TGTGCCAGCACCCCAACTAGGACGGGCGGGGAGCTGTTTTTT.

V usage is TRBV4-2 and J usage is TRBJ2-1; 11 nucleotides agree with TRBD2. This CDR3 contains 16 residues. Losses at the gene ends were 5 bases for V and 4 bases for J; bases not matched to a gene: 7. The germline CDR1 and CDR2 sequences are LGHNA and YNFKEQ. The CDR3 here is CASSSRGTSGYNEQFF. The CDR3 coding sequence is TGTGCCAGCAGCTCTAGGGGGACTAGCGGATACAATGAGCAGTTCTTC.

J is TRBJ2-2 and V is TRBV2; 10 bases fit TRBD2. Germline CDR1 reads SNHLY; CDR2 reads FYNNEI. The CDR3 runs 17 residues. The J segment lost 4 bases and the V segment lost 0 bases, leaving 5 bases of the junction unmatched. The CDR3 coding sequence is TGTGCCAGCAGTGAAGCGCTACTAGCGGGACGCACCGGGGAGCTGTTTTTT. This translates into CASSEALLAGRTGELFF.

This rearrangement joins TRBV2 to TRBJ2-3; a weak D match, TRBD2 (6 bases). This CDR3 has 13 amino acids. The germline V gene has CDR1 SNHLY and CDR2 FYNNEI. The V end lost 5 bases, the J end lost 2 bases, and 8 bases lay between the germline ends. The DNA for the CDR3 is TGTGCCAGCAGTACTAGCCCCACAGATACGCAGTATTTT. Translation gives CASSTSPTDTQYF. Drawing the rest from reference TRBV2 and TRBJ2-3, the complete variable domain is EPEVTQTPSHQVTQMGQEVILRCVPISNHLYFYWYRQILGQKVEFLVSFYNNEISEKSEIFDDQFSVERPDGSNFTLKIRSTKLEDSAMYFCASSTSPTDTQYFGPGTRLTVL.

This clone is a singleton in its sample. The V gene is TRBV3-1 (or the pseudogene TRBV3-2), the J gene TRBJ2-5; TRBD2 might be the D (6 bases). The V end lost 2 bases, the J end lost 13 bases, and 11 bases lay between the germline ends. CDR1 LGHDT and CDR2 YNNKEL come from the germline V gene (reference sequence). The CDR3 is made up of 11 amino acids. As DNA, the CDR3 is TGTGCCAGCAGCCAAACGGGACTTCTGTACTTC. It translates to CASSQTGLLYF.

The V gene is TRBV7-2, the J gene TRBJ2-1; 8 nucleotides line up with TRBD2. Unmatched junction bases numbered 8, after V lost 0 bases and J lost 4 bases. The CDR3 runs to 17 residues. Germline V CDR1 and CDR2: SGHTA, FQGNSA. The CDR3 bases are TGTGCCAGCAGCTTAGCCCCGCTAGCGGGTCCTTACAATGAGCAGTTCTTC. Amino acids: CASSLAPLAGPYNEQFF.